What follows is one T cell receptor (beta chain) and its context. Authors' data handling: Counts of nucleated cells, estimated from reference gene primer amplification, were obtained. Data came from immunoSEQ multiplex PCR; TCRdb stores just in-frame clones and leaves some out. That table is the source of V, J and clone size, and D and trimming were worked out from the DNA. Among over 200,000 clones listed, about 85% were seen once. This record comes from a study of blood T cell repertoires in COVID-19. About the research overall: Sites in the United States, Italy and Spain provided acute and convalescent COVID-19 samples. Sources were T cells, B-cell-depleted T cells, or PBMCs; the material itself was cDNA or gDNA.

There are 14 residues in the CDR3. Germline CDR1 reads SGHTA; CDR2 reads FQGNSA. The V and J ends lost 2 bases and 7 bases respectively, with 14 bases between them. The chain has TRBV7-2 and TRBJ1-2; possible D gene TRBD1, 6 bases. The specimen was peripheral blood. The TCR sequence derives from a woman between 18 and 30 years old who had recovered from COVID-19. The CDR3 is CASSLLSRGSGYTF. The DNA for the CDR3 is TGTGCCAGCAGCTTATTAAGCAGGGGAAGTGGCTACACCTTC.